This T cell receptor beta chain was sequenced for a study of blood T cell repertoires in COVID-19. Study information: Specimens from acute and convalescent COVID-19 originated in the United States, Italy and Spain.

The Seattle patients, enrolled during active infection, were followed longitudinally. Source study methods: Reference gene primer amplification gave estimated nucleated cell counts. The method was immunoSEQ multiplex PCR; TCRdb's version includes in-frame clones alone and lacks a portion of them. For V, J and clone size, that table is used; D and trimming come from the DNA. The table shows about 180,000 clones, with roughly 87% occurring only once. Germline V gene data show CDR1 as LNHDA and CDR2 as SQIVND (reference sequence). Trimming took 5 bases from V and 3 from J, leaving 16 bases between them. The CDR3 has 15 amino acids.

The TCR originated in a woman in her 70s with COVID-19, enrolled during active disease. The V call is TRBV19, the J call TRBJ1-1; possibly TRBD1 for D (6 bases). Sequenced: peripheral blood. The CDR3 here is CASSSRGNGDTEAFF. CDR3 DNA: TGTGCCAGTAGTTCCAGGGGTAATGGTGACACTGAAGCTTTCTTT.